These T cell receptor beta chains were read from a single sample in a study of human T cells and chemical hapten exposure. TCRdb redid the calling of the RACE reads with MiXCR, one entry per CDR3 protein. The sample shows 45,000 or so distinct CDR3 sequences, nearly 4.5% of them seen only once. Sequences were obtained from whole blood. These receptors were obtained from a human donor in good health. Some clones in this sample may be carry-over from other donors' samples. Each CDR3 is given with its conserved first and last residue.

v_gene,CDR3aa
TRBV5-1,CASSIQGGDTQYF
TRBV27,CASSAYPSGAPYEQYF
TRBV28,CASSLRARNQPQHF
TRBV5-1,CASSLVPGQGSAFF
TRBV10-2,CASSAEGGPNQPQHF
TRBV11-2,CASSLEGLTDTQYF
TRBV12-3/TRBV12-4,CASSLMKPLREDEQYF
TRBV6-5,CASTEGLGRTDTQYF
TRBV12-3/TRBV12-4,CASRISGPRYEQYF
TRBV13,CASSVTPGGTGELFF
TRBV29-1,CSVGFETQYF
TRBV6-5,CASSRGQNSGNTIYF
TRBV11-2,CASSLEMGGHPRFF
TRBV18,CASSPQPVGLGTEAFF
TRBV27,CASSSGHNSPLHF
TRBV28,CASSLQRMGQGYEQYF
TRBV7-2,CASSQGSTDTQYF
TRBV3-1,CASSQTLTPYEQYF
TRBV5-6,CASSYTENTEAFF
TRBV3-1,CASSPRLALLDSYEQYF
TRBV27,CASSLKGNGYTF
TRBV4-1,CASSQVGTSGELFF
TRBV4-1,CASSHPSGTAYEQYF
TRBV5-1,CASSLETGEMMAKNIQYF
TRBV3-1,CASSPFHSGANVLTF
TRBV12-3/TRBV12-4,CASGTGHRQETQYF
TRBV12-3/TRBV12-4,CASTRDRATSAF
TRBV14,CASSPEGSSGLRRETQYF
TRBV27,CASSFRRSQNTEAFF
TRBV5-1,CASSSTSGRGRAKNIQYF
TRBV5-4,CASSLESSGRTYNEQFF
TRBV10-3,CAISGQKEDTQYF
TRBV5-1,CASSLALAAYNEQFF
TRBV30,CAWTSGSSYEQYF
TRBV28,CASSSLLGGGNTEAFF
TRBV29-1,CSVRGDENYGYTF
TRBV29-1,CSVPTGTSVEQFF
TRBV5-1,CASNLREGGTDTQYF
TRBV3-1,CASSQEMDSGLSNYGYTF
TRBV6-2/TRBV6-3,CASIGGRFPGELFF
TRBV4-1,CASSQDGTVYNEQFF
TRBV5-4,CASSLSGRAGYEQYF
TRBV25-1,CASTGRVNIQYF
TRBV24-1,CATSDFNSPRGNEQFF
TRBV12-3/TRBV12-4,CASSGGGRHTEAFF
TRBV2,CASSGQGYNQPQHF
TRBV27,CASRGLATTYEQYF
TRBV6-1,CASSEGPRPNGYTF
TRBV6-5,CASSYSGSIGYEQYF
TRBV11-2,CASTPWGELSYEQYF
TRBV2,CASSKSPTLAKNIQYF
TRBV29-1,CSATGTGAYEQYF
TRBV5-1,CASKGREGNTEAFF
TRBV14,CASSRDSGRREETQYF
TRBV29-1,CSVVSAGTEAFF